The 6 T cell receptor beta chains below all came from one sample that was sequenced in a study of blood T cell repertoires in COVID-19 (TCRdb year 2020). The method behind the library was the immunoSEQ multiplex PCR assay. TCRdb retrieved this table from immuneACCESS and kept in-frame rearrangements only. Not all clones are present; in checked studies, unresolved V genes account for under half, and no reason is known for the remainder. A total of 55,000 to 75,000 clones appear in this sample, 72% of them only once. Of the sample, roughly 4.9% is held by the ten largest clones. The sample taken for sequencing was peripheral blood. The receptors derive from a woman in her 70s with COVID-19, enrolled during active disease.

J is TRBJ2-3 and V is TRBV6-6, with D perhaps matching TRBD1 (5 bases). Deletions cut 2 bases from V and 1 base from J, with 13 bases between. CDR3 size: 16 residues. Germline loops: CDR1 MNHNY, CDR2 SVGAGI (reference sequence). CDR3 amino acids: CASSYGSGLRTDTQYF. The CDR3 nucleotides are TGTGCCAGCAGTTACGGATCAGGGCTCCGCACAGATACGCAGTATTTT.

The V and J genes are TRBV18 and TRBJ1-5, with 9 bases matching TRBD1. Losses at the gene ends were 5 bases for V and 4 bases for J; bases not matched to a gene: 9. Germline CDR1 KGHSH, CDR2 LQKENI. The CDR3 spans 16 residues. CDR3 region: CASSALGTGSNQPQHF. DNA for the CDR3: TGTGCCAGCTCAGCCCTCGGGACAGGGTCGAATCAGCCCCAGCATTTT.

This clone was detected only once. The J gene is TRBJ1-3, the V gene TRBV6-2 or TRBV6-3; unclear D gene. Germline CDR1 reads MNHEY; CDR2 reads SVGEGT. CDR3 length: 13 amino acids. V was trimmed by 4 bases and J by 3 bases, leaving 7 bases between them. Here the CDR3 DNA reads TGTGCCAGCAGTTGGAGTAGTGGAAACACCATATATTTT. Translated, it gives CASSWSSGNTIYF.

This clone came up a few times. The chain carries TRBV18 and TRBJ2-5; 7 bases map to TRBD1. J lost 2 bases, V lost 5 bases, and 8 bases had no gene match. The CDR3 length is 15 residues. Germline assignment: CDR1 KGHSH and CDR2 LQKENI. As DNA, the CDR3 is TGTGCCAGCTCAACGAGGACAGGAGAACAAGAGACCCAGTACTTC. Protein sequence: CASSTRTGEQETQYF.

The gene calls are TRBV19 and TRBJ1-1; TRBD1 matches at 7 bases. The CDR3 contains 12 residues. Germline CDR1 and CDR2: LNHDA and SQIVND (reference sequence). V lost 6 bases, J lost 5 bases, and 3 bases stayed unmatched. The CDR3 spells CASRQQGTEAFF. The CDR3 DNA reads TGTGCCAGTAGGCAACAGGGGACTGAAGCTTTCTTT.

The CDR3 DNA follows: TGTGCCATCAGTGAGGGCAGTCAGAATACGCAGTATTTT. It translates to CAISEGSQNTQYF. This chain links TRBV10-3 with TRBJ2-3; D is uncertain. Germline V lookup: CDR1 ENHRY, CDR2 SYGVKD. V gave up 2 bases and J gave up 7 bases, with 10 bases separating them. The CDR3 is made up of 13 amino acids.